This passage covers 20 T cell receptor beta chains from one sample sequenced in a study of cytomegalovirus exposure and HLA in healthy donors. Both 60 Vbeta primers and 13 Jbeta primers went into the PCR. Generated by immunoSEQ multiplex PCR, the TCRdb table keeps only in-frame clones and is missing some. This sample's clone table lists approximately 110,000 clones. The material sequenced was PBMCs. Every receptor here comes from a man aged 30-40 years in good health and CMV-seronegative.

The gene calls are TRBV4-2 and TRBJ1-4; 7 positions match TRBD1. The CDR3 has 22 residues. Germline CDR1 and CDR2: LGHNA and YNFKEQ. Trimming cost V 4 bases and J 0 bases; bases outside gene matches: 23. CDR3 nucleotide sequence: TGTGCCAGCAGCCCCTTGGACCTGATTACAGGGGCAATGTCATCAACTAATGAAAAACTGTTTTTT. Translation: CASSPLDLITGAMSSTNEKLFF.

J is TRBJ1-6 and V is TRBV2, with TRBD1 matching over 7 bases. Trimming removed 7 bases from V and 8 bases from J; junction bases left unmatched: 8. The CDR3 is made up of 14 amino acids. Germline CDR1 is SNHLY and CDR2 is FYNNEI. CDR3: CASKGQMQDSPLHF. The CDR3 DNA sequence: TGTGCCAGCAAGGGACAGATGCAGGATTCACCCCTCCACTTT.

This chain connects TRBV7-2 to TRBJ1-5, with no clear D. The CDR3 is 13 residues long. The V and J ends lost 0 bases and 7 bases respectively, with 7 bases between them. In germline, CDR1 is SGHTA, CDR2 FQGNSA. CDR3 bases: TGTGCCAGCAGCTTAGCGTCCGGGCAGCCCCAGCATTTT. Encoded protein: CASSLASGQPQHF.

The V gene is TRBV30, the J gene TRBJ2-5; TRBD1 matches 7 bases. The J call may not be correct, given that the DNA end is closer to TRBJ2-7. Germline CDR1 reads GTSNPN; CDR2 reads SVGIG (reference sequence). CDR3 size: 13 residues. Here the CDR3 reads CAWNQGDSYEQYF. Written as DNA, the CDR3 is TGTGCCTGGAACCAGGGGGACTCCTACGAGCAGTACTTC.

The CDR3 bases are TGTGCCAGCAGTGCGCCGGGGCAGGGGGCGATTGGCTACACCTTC. Translation gives CASSAPGQGAIGYTF. The chain is built from TRBV2 and TRBJ1-2; 8 positions agree with TRBD1. CDR1 and CDR2 (germline): SNHLY, FYNNEI. J gave up 7 bases and V 4 bases, and 11 bases lay outside the gene matches. CDR3 size: 15 residues. The full variable domain, rest sourced from reference TRBV2 and TRBJ1-2, is EPEVTQTPSHQVTQMGQEVILRCVPISNHLYFYWYRQILGQKVEFLVSFYNNEISEKSEIFDDQFSVERPDGSNFTLKIRSTKLEDSAMYFCASSAPGQGAIGYTFGSGTRLTVV.

J is TRBJ1-4 and V is TRBV6-5, with D unclear. The ends were cut back, 4 bases at V and 8 bases at J, with 11 bases in the middle. Germline V gene data show CDR1 as MNHEY and CDR2 as SVGAGI. The CDR3 runs 13 residues. CDR3 nucleotides: TGTGCCAGCAGTTCCCAGCGCCTCGAAAAACTGTTTTTT. Amino acid sequence: CASSSQRLEKLFF.

The chain uses TRBV29-1 and TRBJ1-2, with 8 bases aligning to TRBD1. This CDR3 spans 13 amino acids. V gave up 4 bases and J gave up 8 bases; unmatched junction bases: 9. Looked up from germline, CDR1 is SQVTM and CDR2 is ANQGSEA. The CDR3 region is CSVVSGQGDGYTF. As DNA, the CDR3 is TGCAGCGTTGTTTCTGGACAGGGCGACGGCTACACCTTC.

The chain carries TRBV6-1 and TRBJ2-7; 9 bases map to TRBD2. The ends lost 2 bases at V and 9 bases at J; junction bases unmatched: 8. Germline CDR1 is MNHNS and CDR2 is SASEGT. The CDR3 is 14 residues long. CDR3 coding DNA: TGTGCCAGCAGTGAATTGGCTAGCGGGAAGGTGCAGTACTTC. Protein sequence: CASSELASGKVQYF.

V gene TRBV6-5 combines with J gene TRBJ2-4; D may be TRBD1 (5 bases). The V and J ends lost 5 bases and 3 bases respectively, with 8 bases between them. Germline V gene sequence: CDR1 MNHEY, CDR2 SVGAGI. The CDR3 totals 13 residues. CDR3 in amino acids: CASSQGFKNIQYF. CDR3 coding DNA: TGTGCCAGCAGTCAGGGTTTCAAAAACATTCAGTACTTC.

The chain combines TRBV2 with TRBJ2-1; 10 positions match TRBD1. The germline V gene has CDR1 SNHLY and CDR2 FYNNEI. Losses at the gene ends were 3 bases for V and 7 bases for J; bases not matched to a gene: 6. The CDR3 runs to 15 residues. The CDR3: CASSEGTGVLNEQFF. The DNA of the CDR3 is TGTGCCAGCAGTGAGGGGACAGGGGTTCTAAATGAGCAGTTCTTC.

About this clone itself: At one boundary the junction diverges from the germline segment, which might be a read error. The rearrangement joins TRBV12-5 to TRBJ1-2, with 8 positions matching TRBD1. The CDR3 totals 16 residues. Germline values: CDR1 LGHNT, CDR2 FRNRAP. The CDR3 DNA sequence: TGTGCTAGTGGTTTGGAGAGACAGGGGACTAAATATGGCTACACCTTC. Amino acids: CASGLERQGTKYGYTF.

The rearrangement joins TRBV18 to TRBJ1-4; a possible D gene is TRBD1 (6 bases). The CDR3 is 15 residues long. The V gene lost 2 bases and the J gene lost 5 bases, with 12 bases spanning the gap. Germline values: CDR1 KGHSH, CDR2 LQKENI. CDR3 residues: CASSPSGTRNEKLFF. The CDR3 DNA is TGTGCCAGCTCACCATCCGGGACAAGGAATGAAAAACTGTTTTTT.

Details on this clone: It is likely a read error, because the conserved phenylalanine at the end of the CDR3 is missing. The rearrangement links TRBV5-4 to TRBJ2-3; 9 bases fit TRBD2. Trimming at V came to 5 bases and at J to 0 bases, leaving 7 bases not matched to a gene. Germline CDR1 SGHNT, CDR2 YYREEE (reference sequence). This CDR3 has 16 amino acids. As DNA, the CDR3 is TGTGCCAGCAGTCTAGCGGGACGTGCTAGCACAGATACGCAGTATTTG. Protein product: CASSLAGRASTDTQYL.

This chain uses TRBV28 with TRBJ1-2; maybe TRBD1 (6 bases). Trimming removed 5 bases from V and 6 bases from J, with 16 bases in between. The germline V gene has CDR1 MDHEN and CDR2 SYDVKM. The CDR3 runs 14 residues. CDR3 sequence (DNA): TGTGCCAGCAGTGCAGACGACAGGTGGGATGGCTACACCTTC. This encodes CASSADDRWDGYTF.

The V gene is TRBV7-8, the J gene TRBJ2-7, with 9 nucleotides matching TRBD1. Per germline, CDR1 SGHVS and CDR2 FQNEAQ. V gave up 5 bases and J gave up 5 bases; unmatched junction bases: 4. CDR3 length: 13 amino acids. This CDR3 is CASSRDRVDEQYF. The CDR3 coding sequence is TGTGCCAGCAGCCGGGACAGGGTCGACGAGCAGTACTTC.

The rearrangement uses TRBV4-2 and TRBJ2-1; a weak D match, TRBD2 (5 bases). Germline CDR1 reads LGHNA; CDR2 reads YNFKEQ. With 2 bases removed from V and 8 bases from J, the gap between germline ends came to 7 bases. This CDR3 has 12 amino acids. The CDR3 DNA reads as TGTGCCAGCAGCCAATGGCGGGATGAGCAGTTCTTC. It is translated as CASSQWRDEQFF.

The chain has TRBV5-1 and TRBJ2-7; 8 nucleotides line up with TRBD2. The CDR3 runs 13 residues. Germline V gene data show CDR1 as SGHRS and CDR2 as YFSETQ. Trimming at V came to 4 bases and at J to 6 bases, leaving 6 bases not matched to a gene. The CDR3 DNA reads TGCGCCAGCAGCAACGGGGGGGGCGGCGAGCAGTACTTC. Translation gives CASSNGGGGEQYF.

The gene calls are TRBV14 and TRBJ2-7, with D perhaps matching TRBD2 (5 bases). V gave up 4 bases and J gave up 2 bases, with 9 bases separating them. Per the germline V gene, CDR1 is SGHDN and CDR2 is FVKESK. CDR3 length: 13 amino acids. CDR3 sequence: CASSPSGAYEQYF. The CDR3 DNA reads as TGTGCCAGCAGCCCATCCGGGGCCTACGAGCAGTACTTC. Full variable domain (rest looked up from reference TRBV14 and TRBJ2-7): EAGVTQFPSHSVIEKGQTVTLRCDPISGHDNLYWYRRVMGKEIKFLLHFVKESKQDESGMPNNRFLAERTGGTYSTLKVQPAELEDSGVYFCASSPSGAYEQYFGPGTRLTVT.

The rearrangement uses TRBV7-9 and TRBJ2-3; 15 bases map to TRBD2. This CDR3 comprises 16 residues. Looked up from germline, CDR1 is SEHNR and CDR2 is FQNEAQ (reference sequence). The ends lost 5 bases at V and 6 bases at J; junction bases unmatched: 6. As DNA, the CDR3 is TGTGCCAGCAGCGCGTGGACTAGCGGGAGGGCGGATACGCAGTATTTT. Its protein product is CASSAWTSGRADTQYF.

The genes are TRBV6-6 and TRBJ1-1, with D possibly matching TRBD1 (5 bases). The germline V gene encodes CDR1 MNHNY and CDR2 SVGAGI (reference sequence). The length of the CDR3 is 15 residues. Trimming took 7 bases from V and 5 from J, leaving 20 bases between them. The CDR3 spells CASTEGEGVLTEAFF. The CDR3 nucleotides read TGTGCCAGCACCGAAGGGGAAGGGGTCTTGACTGAAGCTTTCTTT.